Reported below is one T cell receptor beta chain. Its antigen remains unidentified. The data are from a study of T cell responses to AZD1222 COVID-19 vaccine. Findings and caveats of the study: Possibly, clonal diversity was underestimated; donors were largely white British and included more females.

The repertoire was sequenced with immunoSEQ multiplex PCR; TCRdb's copy has only in-frame clones and lacks some. The sample includes around 120,000 clones, 80% to 90% of them seen just once. Germline-derived CDR1 and CDR2 are SGHVS and FQNEAQ. The CDR3 has 15 residues. Trimming left V 5 bases short and J 5 bases short, with 18 bases between. The TCR sequence derives from an adult in good health. Sequenced material: peripheral blood, taken on day 0 of AZD1222 vaccination. This rearrangement joins TRBV7-8 to TRBJ2-5, with D unclear. The CDR3 here is CASSLRTLLGETQYF. The CDR3 nucleotides read TGTGCCAGCAGCCTTCGGACCCTACTCGGGGAGACCCAGTACTTC.